Below are 19 T cell receptor beta chains sequenced from a single sample in a study of spatial heterogeneity in lung cancer. Findings of the study overall: In tumors, expanded intratumoral alpha and beta TCR counts tracked mutation counts.

The sample's time point: sample taken at primary tumor resection. Antigen specificity for these receptors is unknown. TCRdb called the 5' RACE reads again in MiXCR, with one record for every CDR3 protein. The sample lists some 7,000 distinct CDR3 sequences, over 10% occurring once. The input for sequencing was lung tumor tissue, taken at surgery. Every receptor here comes from a male donor with early-stage non-small cell lung cancer.

This clonotype was observed many times. This beta chain is a stray sequence in a library constructed for alpha chains; its clone size is not meaningful. This rearrangement joins TRBV7-9 to TRBJ2-7; 8 bases line up with TRBD1. The CDR3 length is 15 residues. Germline-derived CDR1 and CDR2 are SEHNR and FQNEAQ (reference sequence). After removal of 5 bases from V and 4 bases from J, the junction contained 10 bases not matched to a gene. The CDR3 DNA follows: TGTGCCAGCAGCCGCCCGCAGGGGGCGTTTTACGAGCAGTACTTC. This translates into CASSRPQGAFYEQYF.

This clonotype occurred many times. Because the library targeted alpha chains, this beta chain is an off-target read whose size means little. The chain recombines TRBV20-1 with TRBJ1-4; tentatively, D is TRBD1 (6 bases). The CDR3 length is 14 residues. Trimming cost V 3 bases and J 2 bases, with 10 bases left between them. The germline V gene encodes CDR1 DFQATT and CDR2 SNEGSKA (reference sequence). The CDR3 sequence is CSARPTGTNEKLFF. The CDR3 DNA sequence: TGCAGTGCTAGGCCGACAGGCACTAATGAAAAACTGTTTTTT.

This clonotype appeared once. Because this beta chain is a stray read in a library intended to capture alpha chains, its abundance should not be given much weight. This sequence joins TRBV7-6 and TRBJ2-1, with 8 bases that match TRBD1. J lost 7 bases, V lost 5 bases, and 10 bases had no gene match. The CDR3 loop spans 15 amino acids. Germline V gene sequence: CDR1 SGHVS, CDR2 FNYEAQ. The CDR3 sequence: CASSPFQGAQNEQFF. DNA for the CDR3: TGTGCCAGCAGCCCCTTCCAGGGGGCGCAGAATGAGCAGTTCTTC.

At least ten counts were recorded for this clonotype. This beta chain was picked up by a library intended for alpha chains and is off target, so its count carries little meaning. The J gene is TRBJ1-3, the V gene TRBV5-6, with a weak D call TRBD1 (5 bases). This CDR3 has 17 amino acids. Germline CDR1 reads SGHDT; CDR2 reads YYEEEE. Trimming left V 3 bases short and J 4 bases short, with 20 bases between. As DNA, the CDR3 is TGTGCCAGCAGCTGGGGACTCTCAAAGTCGTTAGGAAACACCATATATTTT. It codes for CASSWGLSKSLGNTIYF.

This clonotype was counted many times. This beta chain is off target for a library built for alpha chains, so its abundance means little. This chain joins TRBV7-8 and TRBJ1-2; no definite D call. This CDR3 region has 15 residues. Trimming shortened V by 5 bases and J by 2 bases, and 15 bases separated the two germline ends. Germline V gene lookup returns CDR1 SGHVS and CDR2 FQNEAQ. The CDR3 coding sequence is TGTGCCAGCAGCCAAACCAGGATCCCGAACTATGGCTACACCTTC. Amino acid sequence: CASSQTRIPNYGYTF.

This clonotype was seen at least ten times. This beta chain is an off-target read within a library intended for alpha chains, so its frequency means little. This chain uses TRBV5-1 with TRBJ1-5, with no clear D. Looked up from germline, CDR1 is SGHRS and CDR2 is YFSETQ. The CDR3 totals 13 residues. The V and J ends lost 2 bases and 7 bases respectively, with 10 bases between them. The CDR3 spells CASSFSGSQPQHF. The CDR3 region has the DNA TGCGCCAGCAGCTTCTCGGGGTCCCAGCCCCAGCATTTT. The full variable domain, in which reference TRBV5-1 and TRBJ1-5 provide the parts outside the CDR3, is KAGVTQTPRYLIKTRGQQVTLSCSPISGHRSVSWYQQTPGQGLQFLFEYFSETQRNKGNFPGRFSGRQFSNSRSEMNVSTLELGDSALYLCASSFSGSQPQHFGDGTRLSIL.

With regard to this clonotype: This beta chain is a stray read from a library made for alpha chains; its abundance is not meaningful. CDR3 in amino acids: CASSLTYDRVVHGYTF. Written as DNA, the CDR3 is TGTGCCAGCAGCCTCACCTATGACAGGGTCGTGCATGGCTACACCTTC. V and J are TRBV5-5 and TRBJ1-2, with 7 bases matching TRBD1. There are 16 residues in the CDR3. Per the germline V gene, CDR1 is SGHKS and CDR2 is YYEKEE (reference sequence). The ends lost 4 bases at V and 6 bases at J; junction bases unmatched: 15.

This clonotype was counted at least ten times. This beta chain is an off-target read within a library intended for alpha chains, so its frequency means little. J is TRBJ2-1 and V is TRBV7-7, with 11 bases aligning to TRBD2. With 5 bases clipped from V and 11 bases from J, the junction kept 5 bases outside the gene matches. Germline V CDR1 and CDR2: SSHAT, FNYEAQ (reference sequence). CDR3 length equals 13 residues. The CDR3 loop reads CASSPTSGSKQFF. CDR3 in DNA: TGTGCCAGCAGCCCCACTAGCGGGAGTAAGCAGTTCTTC.

At least ten counts were recorded for this clonotype. Since it is a stray read in a library aimed at alpha chains, this beta chain has a size that is not meaningful. V and J are TRBV7-2 and TRBJ2-3, with 9 bases that match TRBD1. The CDR3 runs 12 residues. The ends lost 6 bases at V and 14 bases at J; junction bases unmatched: 9. The germline V gene has CDR1 SGHTA and CDR2 FQGNSA. This CDR3 reads CASRRTGQGVYF. The CDR3 DNA reads as TGTGCCAGCAGACGTACGGGACAGGGTGTGTATTTT.

This clonotype was seen ten or more times. With the library built for alpha chains, this beta chain is off target and its frequency is not meaningful. This chain joins TRBV10-2 and TRBJ2-4; the D gene is possibly TRBD2 (6 bases). Trimming took 8 bases from V and 0 from J, leaving 14 bases between them. This CDR3 spans 15 amino acids. Germline values: CDR1 WSHSY, CDR2 SAAADI. The chain's CDR3 is CASRGLGLAKNIQYF. As DNA, the CDR3 is TGCGCCAGCCGAGGACTGGGACTAGCCAAAAACATTCAGTACTTC.

This clonotype was observed many times. Little can be read into the size of this beta chain, an off-target read in a library designed for alpha chains. The chain joins TRBV7-8 to TRBJ2-1; 9 nucleotides match TRBD1. The CDR3 is made up of 15 amino acids. Germline loops: CDR1 SGHVS, CDR2 FQNEAQ. V lost 3 bases and J lost 9; bases outside the gene matches: 9. The CDR3: CASSFDGQGRSEQFF. Written as DNA, the CDR3 is TGTGCCAGCAGCTTTGACGGACAGGGGAGGAGTGAGCAGTTCTTC.

This clonotype counts as medium-sized. This beta chain is an off-target read within a library intended for alpha chains, so its frequency means little. The chain carries TRBV12-3 or TRBV12-4 and TRBJ1-1, with D unclear. The CDR3 loop spans 14 amino acids. Deletions cut 3 bases from V and 6 bases from J, with 14 bases between. The CDR3 nucleotides read TGTGCCAGCAGTTTCTTCCATCTGGGCGCTGAAGCTTTCTTT. This gives the protein CASSFFHLGAEAFF.

This clonotype appeared many times. Being off target in a library aimed at alpha chains, this beta chain has a size of little meaning. The CDR3 here is CASSEPTAGATDTQYF. CDR3 nucleotides: TGTGCCAGCAGTGAACCGACAGCGGGGGCGACAGATACGCAGTATTTT. This chain uses TRBV6-1 with TRBJ2-3; TRBD2 matches at 8 bases. V lost 2 bases to trimming and J lost 3 bases; unmatched junction nucleotides: 7. This CDR3 has 16 amino acids. CDR1 and CDR2 (germline): MNHNS, SASEGT.

This clonotype was counted only a few times. The library was built for alpha chains, so this beta chain is an off-target read and its size means little. J is TRBJ2-3 and V is TRBV2; D not resolved. V was trimmed by 7 bases and J by 2 bases, leaving 10 bases between them. There are 13 residues in the CDR3. Germline values: CDR1 SNHLY, CDR2 FYNNEI. DNA of the CDR3: TGTGCCAGCAAAACAGCCCCCACAGATACGCAGTATTTT. Encoded protein: CASKTAPTDTQYF.

This clonotype has at least ten counts. Because the library targeted alpha chains, this beta chain is an off-target read whose size means little. V gene TRBV28 combines with J gene TRBJ1-2, with TRBD1 identical over 10 bases. CDR3 length equals 14 residues. The germline gives CDR1 MDHEN, CDR2 SYDVKM. V lost 6 bases, J lost 7 bases, and 8 bases stayed unmatched. As DNA, the CDR3 is TGTGCCAGCAGAATCCCCGGGACAGGGGTTGGCTACACCTTC. It is translated as CASRIPGTGVGYTF.

By share, this clonotype ranks as medium-sized. This beta chain turned up in a library designed for alpha chains; as an off-target read, its abundance says little. The chain has TRBV12-5 and TRBJ2-5, with 7 bases matching TRBD1. J gave up 2 bases and V 2 bases, and 5 bases lay outside the gene matches. The CDR3 spans 15 residues. Germline values: CDR1 LGHNT, CDR2 FRNRAP. CDR3 DNA: TGTGCTAGTGGTTTGAACAGGGGATGGCAAGAGACCCAGTACTTC. Protein product: CASGLNRGWQETQYF.

Relative to its sample, this clonotype is medium-sized (0.01 to 0.1%). The library was prepared for alpha chains; this beta chain is a stray read, so its frequency means little. V usage is TRBV28 and J usage is TRBJ1-2; 9 nucleotides line up with TRBD1. The ends lost 8 bases at V and 6 bases at J; junction bases unmatched: 7. Looked up from germline, CDR1 is MDHEN and CDR2 is SYDVKM. The length of the CDR3 is 13 residues. The CDR3 bases are TGTGCCAGCGGGGGACAGGGTTCGAATGGCTACACCTTC. It is translated as CASGGQGSNGYTF.

Within the sample, this clonotype is medium-sized. This beta chain is off target for a library built for alpha chains, so its abundance means little. This rearrangement joins TRBV20-1 to TRBJ1-2; D is perhaps TRBD1 (6 bases). V lost 1 base and J 6 bases, leaving 9 bases between the germline ends. Germline V CDR1 and CDR2: DFQATT, SNEGSKA (reference sequence). The CDR3 is 12 residues long. The CDR3 DNA sequence: TGCAGTGCTAGAGTGCCAGGGGATGGCTACACCTTC. Translation gives CSARVPGDGYTF.

This clonotype was seen repeatedly, ten times or more. Since it is a stray read in a library aimed at alpha chains, this beta chain has a size that is not meaningful. The chain is built from TRBV2 and TRBJ2-7; no definite D call. The CDR3 covers 12 residues. The ends were cut back, 2 bases at V and 0 bases at J, with 2 bases in the middle. Germline V gives CDR1 SNHLY, CDR2 FYNNEI. The CDR3 DNA is TGTGCCAGCAGTGAACGCTCCTACGAGCAGTACGTC. This translates into CASSERSYEQYV.